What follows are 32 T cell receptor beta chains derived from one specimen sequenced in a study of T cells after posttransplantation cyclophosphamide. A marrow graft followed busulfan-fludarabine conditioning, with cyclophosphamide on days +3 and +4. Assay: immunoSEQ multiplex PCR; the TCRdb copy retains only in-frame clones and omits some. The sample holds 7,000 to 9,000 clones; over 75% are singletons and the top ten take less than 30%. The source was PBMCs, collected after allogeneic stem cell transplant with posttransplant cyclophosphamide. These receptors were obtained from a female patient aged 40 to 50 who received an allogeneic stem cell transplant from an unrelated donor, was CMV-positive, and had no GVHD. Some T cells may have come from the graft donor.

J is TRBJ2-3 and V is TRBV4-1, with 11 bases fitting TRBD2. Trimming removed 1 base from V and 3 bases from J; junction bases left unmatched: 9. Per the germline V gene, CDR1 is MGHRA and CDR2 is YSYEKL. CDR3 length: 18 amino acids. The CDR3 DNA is TGCGCCAGCAGCCAAGTGGTAATAGCGGGGGGGAGAACAGATACGCAGTATTTT. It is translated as CASSQVVIAGGRTDTQYF.

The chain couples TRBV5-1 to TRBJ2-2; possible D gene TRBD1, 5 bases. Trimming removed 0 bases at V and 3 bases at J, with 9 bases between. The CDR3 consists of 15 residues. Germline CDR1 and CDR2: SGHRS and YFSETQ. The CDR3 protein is CASSLGSGHTGELFF. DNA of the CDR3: TGCGCCAGCAGCTTGGGGTCAGGGCACACCGGGGAGCTGTTTTTT.

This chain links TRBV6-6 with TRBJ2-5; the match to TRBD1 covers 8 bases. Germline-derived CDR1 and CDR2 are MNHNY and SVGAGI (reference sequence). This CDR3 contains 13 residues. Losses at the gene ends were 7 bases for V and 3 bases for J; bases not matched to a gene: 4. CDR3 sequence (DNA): TGTGCCAGCACTCAGGGGGCGGAAGAGACCCAGTACTTC. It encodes CASTQGAEETQYF.

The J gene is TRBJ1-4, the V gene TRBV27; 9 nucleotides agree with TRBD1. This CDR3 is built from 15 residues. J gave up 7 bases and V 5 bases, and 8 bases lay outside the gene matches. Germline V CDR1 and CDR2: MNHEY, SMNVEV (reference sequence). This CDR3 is CASSPGQGIGEKLFF. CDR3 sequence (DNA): TGTGCCAGCAGTCCAGGACAGGGGATTGGTGAAAAACTGTTTTTT.

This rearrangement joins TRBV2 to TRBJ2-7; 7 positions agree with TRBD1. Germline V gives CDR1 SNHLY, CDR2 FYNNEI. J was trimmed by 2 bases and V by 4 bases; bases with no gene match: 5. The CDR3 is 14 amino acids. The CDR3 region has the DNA TGTGCCAGCAGTGGTCGGGACAGAGCCTACGAGCAGTACTTC. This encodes CASSGRDRAYEQYF.

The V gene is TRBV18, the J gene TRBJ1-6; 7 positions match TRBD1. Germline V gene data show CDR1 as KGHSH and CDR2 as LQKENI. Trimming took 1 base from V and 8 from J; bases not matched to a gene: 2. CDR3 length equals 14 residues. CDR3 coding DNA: TGTGCCAGCTCACCACGACAGGGCGATTCACCCCTCCACTTT. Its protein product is CASSPRQGDSPLHF. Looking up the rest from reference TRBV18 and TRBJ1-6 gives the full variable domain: NAGVMQNPRHLVRRRGQEARLRCSPMKGHSHVYWYRQLPEEGLKFMVYLQKENIIDESGMPKERFSAEFPKEGPSILRIQQVVRGDSAAYFCASSPRQGDSPLHFGNGTRLTVT.

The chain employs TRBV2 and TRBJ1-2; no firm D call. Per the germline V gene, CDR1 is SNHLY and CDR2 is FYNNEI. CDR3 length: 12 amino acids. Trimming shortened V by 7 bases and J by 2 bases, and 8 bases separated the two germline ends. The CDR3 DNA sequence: TGTGCCAGCACTGACCTAAACTATGGCTACACCTTC. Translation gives CASTDLNYGYTF.

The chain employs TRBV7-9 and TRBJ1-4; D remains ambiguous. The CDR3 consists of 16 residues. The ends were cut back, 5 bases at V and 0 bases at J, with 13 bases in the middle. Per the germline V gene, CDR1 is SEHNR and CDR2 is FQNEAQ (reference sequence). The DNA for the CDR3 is TGTGCCAGCAGCACCGCGGTTTGGACAACTAATGAAAAACTGTTTTTT. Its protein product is CASSTAVWTTNEKLFF.

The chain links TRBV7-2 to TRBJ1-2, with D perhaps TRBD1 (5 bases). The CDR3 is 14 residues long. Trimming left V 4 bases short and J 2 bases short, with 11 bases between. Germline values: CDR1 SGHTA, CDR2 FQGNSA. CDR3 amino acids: CASSYYAGNYGYTF. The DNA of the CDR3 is TGTGCCAGCAGCTATTATGCAGGGAACTATGGCTACACCTTC.

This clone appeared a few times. The chain's CDR3 is CASGETGGLRYGYTF. The CDR3 bases are TGTGCCAGTGGTGAGACAGGGGGCTTACGGTATGGCTACACCTTC. The genes are TRBV19 and TRBJ1-2; 10 bases agree with TRBD1. The length of the CDR3 is 15 residues. V was clipped by 8 bases and J by 5 bases; unmatched bases: 11. Germline V gene sequence: CDR1 LNHDA, CDR2 SQIVND (reference sequence).

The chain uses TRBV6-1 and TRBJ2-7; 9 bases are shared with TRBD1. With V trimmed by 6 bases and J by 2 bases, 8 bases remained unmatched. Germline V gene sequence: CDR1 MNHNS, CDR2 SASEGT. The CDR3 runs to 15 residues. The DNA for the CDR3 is TGTGCCAGCAGCCAAAACAGGGGGCTTACCTACGAGCAGTACTTC. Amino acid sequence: CASSQNRGLTYEQYF.

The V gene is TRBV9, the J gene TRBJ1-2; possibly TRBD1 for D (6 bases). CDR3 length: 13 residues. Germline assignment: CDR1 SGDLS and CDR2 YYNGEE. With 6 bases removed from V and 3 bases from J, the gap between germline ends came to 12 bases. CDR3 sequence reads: CASNDGTHYGYTF. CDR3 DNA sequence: TGTGCCAGCAACGACGGGACACACTATGGCTACACCTTC.

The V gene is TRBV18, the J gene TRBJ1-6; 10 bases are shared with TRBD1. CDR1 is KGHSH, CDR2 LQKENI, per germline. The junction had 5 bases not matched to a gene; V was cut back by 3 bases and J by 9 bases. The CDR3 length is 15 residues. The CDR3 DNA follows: TGTGCCAGCTCACCGGTCGGGACAGGGGTTTCACCCCTCCACTTT. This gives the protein CASSPVGTGVSPLHF.

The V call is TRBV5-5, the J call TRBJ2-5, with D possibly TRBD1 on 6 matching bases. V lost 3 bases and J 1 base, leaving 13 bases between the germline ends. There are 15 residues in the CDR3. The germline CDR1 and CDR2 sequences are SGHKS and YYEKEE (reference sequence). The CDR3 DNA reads TGTGCCAGCAGCTGGGGGCAGGGCGTCCAAGAGACCCAGTACTTC. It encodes CASSWGQGVQETQYF.

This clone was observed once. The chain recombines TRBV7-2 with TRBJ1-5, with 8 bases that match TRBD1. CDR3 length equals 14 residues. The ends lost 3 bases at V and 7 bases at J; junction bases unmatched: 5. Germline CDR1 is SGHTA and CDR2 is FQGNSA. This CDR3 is CASSFGDRTQPQHF. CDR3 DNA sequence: TGTGCCAGCAGCTTTGGGGACAGGACGCAGCCCCAGCATTTT.

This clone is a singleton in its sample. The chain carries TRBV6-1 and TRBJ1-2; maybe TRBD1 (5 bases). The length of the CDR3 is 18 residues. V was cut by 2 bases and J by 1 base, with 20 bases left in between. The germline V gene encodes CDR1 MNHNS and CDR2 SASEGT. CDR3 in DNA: TGTGCCAGCAGTGAATGGGCCAGGGCATTGGATGGTAACTATGGCTACACCTTC. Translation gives CASSEWARALDGNYGYTF.

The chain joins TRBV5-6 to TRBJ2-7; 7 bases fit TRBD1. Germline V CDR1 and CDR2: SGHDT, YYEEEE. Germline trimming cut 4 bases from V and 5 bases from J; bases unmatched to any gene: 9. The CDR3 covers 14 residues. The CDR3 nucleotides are TGTGCCAGCAGCGCTATAGACAGGGTCGACGAGCAGTACTTC. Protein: CASSAIDRVDEQYF.

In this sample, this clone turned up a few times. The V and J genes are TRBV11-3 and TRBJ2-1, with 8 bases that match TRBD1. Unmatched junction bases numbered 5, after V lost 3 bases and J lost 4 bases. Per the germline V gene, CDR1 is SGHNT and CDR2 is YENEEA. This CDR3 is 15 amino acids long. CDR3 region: CASSFGTGEYNEQFF. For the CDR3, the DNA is TGTGCCAGCAGCTTCGGGACAGGAGAATACAATGAGCAGTTCTTC.

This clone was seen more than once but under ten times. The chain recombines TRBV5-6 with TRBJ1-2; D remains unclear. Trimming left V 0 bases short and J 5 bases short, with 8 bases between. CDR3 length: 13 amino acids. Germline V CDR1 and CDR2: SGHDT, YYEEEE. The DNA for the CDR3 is TGTGCCAGCAGCTTGGGCGTCGCGTATGGCTACACCTTC. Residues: CASSLGVAYGYTF. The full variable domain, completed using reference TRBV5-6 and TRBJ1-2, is DAGVTQSPTHLIKTRGQQVTLRCSPKSGHDTVSWYQQALGQGPQFIFQYYEEEERQRGNFPDRFSGHQFPNYSSELNVNALLLGDSALYLCASSLGVAYGYTFGSGTRLTVV.

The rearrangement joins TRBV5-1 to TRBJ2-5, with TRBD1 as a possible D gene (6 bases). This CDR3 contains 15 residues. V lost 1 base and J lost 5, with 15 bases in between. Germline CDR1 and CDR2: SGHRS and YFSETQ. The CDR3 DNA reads TGCGCCAGCAGCTTGACGGGACACTTAGAGGAGACCCAGTACTTC. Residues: CASSLTGHLEETQYF.

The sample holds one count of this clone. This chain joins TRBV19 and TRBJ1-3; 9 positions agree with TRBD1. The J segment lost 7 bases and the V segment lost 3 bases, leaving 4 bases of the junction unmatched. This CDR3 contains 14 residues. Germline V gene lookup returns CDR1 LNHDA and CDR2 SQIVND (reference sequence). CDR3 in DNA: TGTGCCAGTAGTATCTGGACAGGGGAGAACACCATATATTTT. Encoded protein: CASSIWTGENTIYF.

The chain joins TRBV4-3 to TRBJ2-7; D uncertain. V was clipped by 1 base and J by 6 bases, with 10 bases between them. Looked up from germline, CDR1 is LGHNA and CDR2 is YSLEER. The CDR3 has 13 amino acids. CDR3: CASSQGPGREQYF. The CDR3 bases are TGCGCCAGCAGCCAAGGCCCAGGTCGCGAGCAGTACTTC.

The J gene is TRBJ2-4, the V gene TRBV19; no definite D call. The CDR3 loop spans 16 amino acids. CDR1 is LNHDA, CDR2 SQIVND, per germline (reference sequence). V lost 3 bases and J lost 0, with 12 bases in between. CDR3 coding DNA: TGTGCCAGTAGTATCCGGTTCAGACTAGCCAAAAACATTCAGTACTTC. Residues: CASSIRFRLAKNIQYF.

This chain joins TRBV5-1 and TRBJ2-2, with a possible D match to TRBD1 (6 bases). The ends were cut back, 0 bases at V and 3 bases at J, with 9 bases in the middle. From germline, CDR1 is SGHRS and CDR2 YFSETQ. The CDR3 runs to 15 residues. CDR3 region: CASSLGQAHTGELFF. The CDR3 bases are TGCGCCAGCAGCTTGGGACAGGCCCACACCGGGGAGCTGTTTTTT.

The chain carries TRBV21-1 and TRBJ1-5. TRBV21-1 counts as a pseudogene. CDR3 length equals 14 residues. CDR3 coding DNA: TGTGCCAGATGCAGGGCGGGGGTTAATCAGCCCCAGCATTTT. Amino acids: CARCRAGVNQPQHF.

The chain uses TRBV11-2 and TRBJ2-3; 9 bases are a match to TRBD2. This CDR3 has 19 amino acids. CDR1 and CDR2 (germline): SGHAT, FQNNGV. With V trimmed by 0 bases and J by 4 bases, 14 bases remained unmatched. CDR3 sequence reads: CASSLDFGVAGVEADTQYF. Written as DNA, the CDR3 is TGTGCCAGCAGCTTAGATTTCGGGGTAGCGGGGGTGGAGGCAGATACGCAGTATTTT.

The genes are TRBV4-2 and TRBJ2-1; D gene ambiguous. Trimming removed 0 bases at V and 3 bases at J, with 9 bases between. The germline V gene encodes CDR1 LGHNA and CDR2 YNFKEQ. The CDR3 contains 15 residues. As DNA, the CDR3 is TGTGCCAGCAGCCAAGAGCCCGCCGGCTACAATGAGCAGTTCTTC. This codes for CASSQEPAGYNEQFF.

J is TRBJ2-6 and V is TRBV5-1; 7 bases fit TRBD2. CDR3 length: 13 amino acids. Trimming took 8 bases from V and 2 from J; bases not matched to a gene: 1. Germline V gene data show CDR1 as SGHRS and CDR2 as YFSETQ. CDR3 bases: TGCGCCAGTCGGGAGGCTGGGGCCAACGTCCTGACTTTC. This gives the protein CASREAGANVLTF.

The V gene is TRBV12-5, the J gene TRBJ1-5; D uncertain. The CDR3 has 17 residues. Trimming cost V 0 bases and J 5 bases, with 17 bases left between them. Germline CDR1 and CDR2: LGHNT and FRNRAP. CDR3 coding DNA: TGTGCTAGTGGTTTGGTCCCAACCACAGTACAAGATCAGCCCCAGCATTTT. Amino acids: CASGLVPTTVQDQPQHF.

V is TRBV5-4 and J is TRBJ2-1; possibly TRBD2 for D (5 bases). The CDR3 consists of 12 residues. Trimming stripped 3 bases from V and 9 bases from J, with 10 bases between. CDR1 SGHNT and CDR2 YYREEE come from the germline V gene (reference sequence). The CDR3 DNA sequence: TGTGCCAGCAGCTCCCGGGGAGTTGAGCAGTTCTTC. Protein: CASSSRGVEQFF.

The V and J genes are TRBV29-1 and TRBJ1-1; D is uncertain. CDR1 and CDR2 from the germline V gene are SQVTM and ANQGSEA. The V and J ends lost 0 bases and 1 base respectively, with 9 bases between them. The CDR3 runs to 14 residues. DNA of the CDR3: TGCAGCGTTGAAGACCCACTTTGGAACACTGAAGCTTTCTTT. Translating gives CSVEDPLWNTEAFF.

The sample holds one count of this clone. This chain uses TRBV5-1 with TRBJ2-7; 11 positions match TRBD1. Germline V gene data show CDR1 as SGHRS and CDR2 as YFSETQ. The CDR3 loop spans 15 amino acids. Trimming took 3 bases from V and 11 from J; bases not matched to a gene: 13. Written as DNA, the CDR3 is TGCGCCAGCAGCTCCGGGACAGGGGGAGGTGTACAAGAGTACTTC. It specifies CASSSGTGGGVQEYF.